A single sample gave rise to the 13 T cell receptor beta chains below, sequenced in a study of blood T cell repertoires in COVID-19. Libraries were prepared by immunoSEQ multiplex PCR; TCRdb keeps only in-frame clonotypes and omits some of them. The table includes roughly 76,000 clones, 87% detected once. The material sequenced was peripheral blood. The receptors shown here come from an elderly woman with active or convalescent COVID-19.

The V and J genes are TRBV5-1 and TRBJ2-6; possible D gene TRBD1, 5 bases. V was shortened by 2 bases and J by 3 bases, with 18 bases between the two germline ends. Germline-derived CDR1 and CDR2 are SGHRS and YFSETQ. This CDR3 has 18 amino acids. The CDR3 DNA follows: TGCGCCAGCAGCTTTGGGCAGGGATTAGTGAGTGGGGCCAACGTCCTGACTTTC. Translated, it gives CASSFGQGLVSGANVLTF.

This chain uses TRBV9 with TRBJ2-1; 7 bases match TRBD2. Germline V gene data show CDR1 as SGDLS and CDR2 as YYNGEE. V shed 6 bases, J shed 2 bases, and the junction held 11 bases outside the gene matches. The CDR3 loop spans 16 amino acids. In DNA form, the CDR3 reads TGTGCCAGCACCAAAACGGGGGGAAAAGCCTACAATGAGCAGTTCTTC. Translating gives CASTKTGGKAYNEQFF.

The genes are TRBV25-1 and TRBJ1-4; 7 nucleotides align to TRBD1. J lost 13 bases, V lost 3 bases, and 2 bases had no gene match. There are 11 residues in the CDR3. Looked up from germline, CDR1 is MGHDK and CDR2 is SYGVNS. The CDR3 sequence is CASSETGLLFF. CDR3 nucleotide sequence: TGTGCCAGCAGTGAGACAGGGCTACTGTTTTTT.

The CDR3 DNA is TGTGCCAGCAGCCAGGGGGCGGGGAACACTGAAGCTTTCTTT. Protein: CASSQGAGNTEAFF. The J gene is TRBJ1-1, the V gene TRBV7-3; 8 bases line up with TRBD1. The J segment lost 1 base and the V segment lost 5 bases, leaving 3 bases of the junction unmatched. The germline V gene encodes CDR1 SGHTA and CDR2 FQGTGA. This CDR3 spans 14 amino acids.

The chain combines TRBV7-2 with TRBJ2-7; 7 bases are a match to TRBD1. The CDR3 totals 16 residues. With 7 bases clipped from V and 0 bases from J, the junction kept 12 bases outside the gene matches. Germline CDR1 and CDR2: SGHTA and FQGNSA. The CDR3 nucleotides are TGTGCCAGCACCCTCGTGCCCCGGGACAGCTCCTACGAGCAGTACTTC. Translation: CASTLVPRDSSYEQYF.

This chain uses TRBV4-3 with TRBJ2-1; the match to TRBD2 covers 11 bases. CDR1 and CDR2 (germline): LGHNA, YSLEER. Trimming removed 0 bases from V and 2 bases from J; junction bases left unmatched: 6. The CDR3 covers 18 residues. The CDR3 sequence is CASSQDPTSGGTYNEQFF. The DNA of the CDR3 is TGCGCCAGCAGCCAAGATCCCACTAGCGGGGGTACCTACAATGAGCAGTTCTTC.

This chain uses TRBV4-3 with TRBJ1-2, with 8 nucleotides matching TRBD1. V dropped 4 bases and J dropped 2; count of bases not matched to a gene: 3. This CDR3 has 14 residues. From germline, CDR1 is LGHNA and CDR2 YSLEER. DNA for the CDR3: TGCGCCAGCAGCCCTCGGACAGGGAACTATGGCTACACCTTC. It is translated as CASSPRTGNYGYTF.

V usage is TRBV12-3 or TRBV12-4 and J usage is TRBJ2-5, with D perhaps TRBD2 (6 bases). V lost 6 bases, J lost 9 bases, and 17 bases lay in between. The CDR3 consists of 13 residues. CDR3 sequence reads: CASSTGPRGSQYF. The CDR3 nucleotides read TGTGCCAGCAGCACGGGACCTCGGGGGTCCCAGTACTTC.

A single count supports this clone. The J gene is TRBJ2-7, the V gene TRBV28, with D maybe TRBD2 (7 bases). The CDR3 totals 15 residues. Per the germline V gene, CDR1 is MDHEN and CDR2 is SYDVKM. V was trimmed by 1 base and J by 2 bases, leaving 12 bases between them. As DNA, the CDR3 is TGTGCCAGCAGTTTATCTGGCGGGGGCACCTACGAGCAGTACTTC. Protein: CASSLSGGGTYEQYF.

In DNA form, the CDR3 reads TGTGCCAGCAGTCGGGTGGACTTGGACAATCAGCCCCAGCATTTT. It yields the protein CASSRVDLDNQPQHF. This rearrangement joins TRBV6-2 or TRBV6-3 to TRBJ1-5; D call uncertain. This CDR3 region has 15 residues. CDR1 and CDR2 (germline): MNHEY, SVGEGT. Trimming shortened V by 5 bases and J by 3 bases, and 14 bases separated the two germline ends.

This CDR3 is CASTATGQGTDTQYF. For the CDR3, the DNA is TGTGCTTCAACCGCAACGGGACAGGGCACAGATACGCAGTATTTT. The rearrangement links TRBV6-5 to TRBJ2-3; TRBD1 matches 8 bases. The CDR3 sequence is 15 residues long. Germline V CDR1 and CDR2: MNHEY, SVGAGI.

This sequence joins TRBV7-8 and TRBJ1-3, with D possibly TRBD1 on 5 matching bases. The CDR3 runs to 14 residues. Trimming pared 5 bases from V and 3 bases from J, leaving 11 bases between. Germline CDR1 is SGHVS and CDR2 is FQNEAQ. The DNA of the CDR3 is TGTGCCAGCAGCCCAGACAGAATTGGAAACACCATATATTTT. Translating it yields CASSPDRIGNTIYF.

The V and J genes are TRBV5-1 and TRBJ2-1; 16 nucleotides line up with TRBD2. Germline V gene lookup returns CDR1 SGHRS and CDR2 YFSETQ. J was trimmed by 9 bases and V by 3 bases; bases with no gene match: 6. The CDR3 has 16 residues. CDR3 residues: CASSSQGLAGGTEQFF. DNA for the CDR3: TGCGCCAGCAGCTCACAGGGACTAGCGGGGGGGACTGAGCAGTTCTTC.